This T cell receptor (beta chain) was sequenced in a study of human T cells and chemical hapten exposure. On the study more broadly: Patches with 0.01% DPC went on the upper back, and the tests were read at 6 days. Enrolled patients were predominantly female and had alopecia areata, totalis or universalis.

The CDR3 is made up of 17 amino acids. Germline V gives CDR1 SEHNR, CDR2 FQNEAQ (reference sequence). Deletions cut 4 bases from V and 6 bases from J, with 19 bases between. TCRdb independently ran MiXCR on the RACE reads; one entry per CDR3 protein. The top ten hold around 1.5% of the sample, which has 74,000 or so distinct CDR3 sequences, 10% to 13% seen once. Time point: patch test 1, 2 weeks after DPC sensitization. Specified treatment: therapeutic diphenylcyclopropenone sensitization with weekly scalp DPC. Patients had alopecia, were aged 18 to 70, and were not pregnant. The J gene is TRBJ1-6, the V gene TRBV7-9; a possible D gene is TRBD1 (5 bases). Sequenced material: whole blood, taken in connection with sensitization to the hapten diphenylcyclopropenone (DPC). This clonotype was sampled from a woman aged 45-59 years with alopecia areata. Some clones in this sample may be carry-over from other donors' samples. The CDR3 spells CASSSSLVTGLNSPLHF. The CDR3 nucleotides read TGTGCCAGCAGCTCTTCGTTAGTAACAGGACTTAATTCACCCCTCCACTTT.